This TCR beta chain was identified during a study of regulatory T cells in long-lasting Graves disease. This sample's time point: newly diagnosed GD, antithyroid drugs for less than 3 months. After RNA was extracted from PBMCs, the TCR library was made from it. With EDTA tubes as the receptacles, around 10 milliliters of peripheral blood were drawn. Construction of TCR beta libraries relied on iRepertoire HTBI primers and on Arm-PCR targeting CDR3 regions. TCRdb fed the multiplex PCR reads into MiXCR, producing one record per CDR3 protein. Among hundreds of thousands of distinct CDR3 sequences listed, roughly 16% were seen once. Germline-derived CDR1 and CDR2 are SNHLY and FYNNEI. With 5 bases removed from V and 5 bases from J, the gap between germline ends came to 12 bases. The CDR3 is made up of 13 amino acids. This clonotype was detected ten times or more. These data were also filed under a second study, of T cells in Graves' hyperthyroidism and ophthalmopathy. According to that study: Uncontrolled infection, other autoimmune disease, pregnancy or lactation disqualified patients from enrolment. With the HTBI primer set, the TCR CDR3 went through a first round of RT-PCR.

The rearrangement links TRBV2 to TRBJ1-2; perhaps TRBD1 as D (5 bases). Sequencing used peripheral blood mononuclear cells (PBMCs), obtained at new diagnosis, from a patient treated with antithyroid drugs. The TCR originated in a woman aged 35-65 years with Graves disease. The CDR3 loop is CASSLGEEYGYTF. The CDR3 DNA reads as TGTGCCAGCAGTTTAGGGGAGGAATATGGCTACACCTTC.